The clone carrying this T cell receptor beta chain appeared once. Its antigen is unidentified. The assay was immunoSEQ multiplex PCR, and TCRdb's table has in-frame clones only and misses some. The repertoire holds 100,000 or so clones, with 86% as singletons. This sample was taken from a study of cytomegalovirus exposure and HLA in healthy donors. Study results and limitations: In the roughly 120 validation repertoires, a later analysis found that first-cohort TCR clusters tended to co-occur. Cytomegalovirus association was assigned to about 150 TCR beta chains.

The CDR3 consists of 15 residues. CDR1 and CDR2 from the germline V gene are SGHTS and YDEGEE. Deletions cut 0 bases from V and 10 bases from J, with 14 bases between. This sequence was found in a woman younger than 35 in good health and CMV-seropositive. This chain links TRBV5-8 with TRBJ1-6; a weak D match, TRBD1 (5 bases). Sequenced input: PBMCs. The CDR3 sequence: CASSLAGLFGSPLHF. In nucleotides, the CDR3 is TGTGCCAGCAGCTTGGCAGGGTTGTTTGGATCACCCCTCCACTTT.